Below, 26 T cell receptor beta chains from the same sample are listed, as sequenced in a study of blood T cell repertoires in COVID-19. Profiling relied on immunoSEQ multiplex PCR, and the TCRdb table lists in-frame clones only, not all of them. The sample holds about 88,000 clones; roughly 90% are singletons and the top ten take about 2.7%. The sequencing sample was made of peripheral blood. These receptors all come from a woman older than 75 with acute or convalescent COVID-19.

V and J are TRBV6-5 and TRBJ1-2; no definite D call. V lost 6 bases and J lost 3, with 11 bases in between. The CDR3 is made up of 13 amino acids. The germline CDR1 and CDR2 sequences are MNHEY and SVGAGI. The CDR3 coding sequence is TGTGCCAGCAGGTTTAAGAGGGACTATGGCTACACCTTC. Translating gives CASRFKRDYGYTF.

This chain uses TRBV6-2 or TRBV6-3 with TRBJ1-5; D might be TRBD1 (5 bases). Deletions cut 5 bases from V and 9 bases from J, with 14 bases between. Germline CDR1 is MNHEY and CDR2 is SVGEGT. The CDR3 runs 13 residues. This CDR3 is CASSNGGLGPQHF. CDR3 DNA sequence: TGTGCCAGCAGTAACGGGGGGTTGGGGCCCCAGCATTTT.

This clone was found once. The rearrangement uses TRBV4-3 and TRBJ1-1, with TRBD1 as a possible D gene (5 bases). The CDR3 is made up of 15 amino acids. Trimming took 3 bases from V and 1 from J, leaving 12 bases between them. The germline V gene has CDR1 LGHNA and CDR2 YSLEER. DNA for the CDR3: TGCGCCAGCAGCCATTCCGTGGGGGGGAACACTGAAGCTTTCTTT. Translated, it gives CASSHSVGGNTEAFF.

The chain has TRBV6-1 and TRBJ2-7; 9 nucleotides align to TRBD1. This CDR3 spans 17 amino acids. V shed 4 bases and J 9 bases; nucleotides not matched to a gene: 19. From germline, CDR1 is MNHNS and CDR2 SASEGT. CDR3 in DNA: TGTGCCAGCAGTGCGGTACAGGGGGCCGGGACAAGGGGTCGGCAGTACTTC. Translation: CASSAVQGAGTRGRQYF.

V and J are TRBV28 and TRBJ1-1, with D perhaps matching TRBD1 (5 bases). V was trimmed by 2 bases and J by 1 base, leaving 8 bases between them. CDR1 MDHEN and CDR2 SYDVKM come from the germline V gene. The CDR3 has 14 amino acids. The CDR3 DNA follows: TGTGCCAGCAGTTTAAGGGGTCAGAACACTGAAGCTTTCTTT. This codes for CASSLRGQNTEAFF.

V is TRBV28 and J is TRBJ2-5; D gene ambiguous. CDR3 length: 16 residues. The V end was cut by 5 bases, the J end by 1 base, with 17 bases between. Looked up from germline, CDR1 is MDHEN and CDR2 is SYDVKM. The CDR3: CASSADRSTAQETQYF. In DNA, the CDR3 is TGTGCCAGCAGTGCGGATCGTTCGACGGCCCAAGAGACCCAGTACTTC.

This clone turned up a few times. The chain joins TRBV27 to TRBJ1-5, with D tentatively TRBD1 (6 bases). The CDR3 has 14 residues. With 5 bases removed from V and 3 bases from J, the gap between germline ends came to 11 bases. In germline, CDR1 is MNHEY, CDR2 SMNVEV (reference sequence). Here the CDR3 reads CASSAQGINQPQHF. The CDR3 DNA follows: TGTGCCAGCAGTGCACAGGGAATCAATCAGCCCCAGCATTTT.

This rearrangement joins TRBV2 to TRBJ1-2; D ambiguous. The CDR3 is 11 residues long. V was pared by 6 bases and J by 6 bases, with 8 bases between. The V gene's germline CDR1 is SNHLY and CDR2 FYNNEI. The CDR3 protein is CASSQADGYTF. For the CDR3, the DNA is TGTGCCAGCAGCCAAGCGGATGGCTACACCTTC.

The chain uses TRBV15 and TRBJ1-4; D remains unclear. Trimming took off 1 base at V and 4 bases at J, with 7 bases between the two ends. The CDR3 extends over 14 amino acids. Per the germline V gene, CDR1 is LNHNV and CDR2 is YYDKDF (reference sequence). CDR3 residues: CATSRVQLNEKLFF. The CDR3 DNA is TGTGCCACCAGCAGAGTACAGCTTAATGAAAAACTGTTTTTT.

The chain links TRBV10-3 to TRBJ2-1; 9 bases are shared with TRBD1. The germline V gene has CDR1 ENHRY and CDR2 SYGVKD. The CDR3 spans 13 residues. After removal of 11 bases from V and 6 bases from J, the junction contained 8 bases not matched to a gene. CDR3 coding DNA: TGTGCCGTAAGGGGACAGGGAGGCAATGAGCAGTTCTTC. Encoded protein: CAVRGQGGNEQFF.

V is TRBV13 and J is TRBJ1-5; 9 bases align to TRBD1. The J segment lost 6 bases and the V segment lost 6 bases, leaving 21 bases of the junction unmatched. Germline V CDR1 and CDR2: PRHDT, FYEKMQ (reference sequence). The CDR3 contains 19 residues. The CDR3 nucleotides read TGTGCCAGCAGATGGGATCGGGACAGGGAGCAAACTTATACTCAGCCCCAGCATTTT. This codes for CASRWDRDREQTYTQPQHF. Complete variable domain (other parts from reference TRBV13 and TRBJ1-5): AAGVIQSPRHLIKEKRETATLKCYPIPRHDTVYWYQQGPGQDPQFLISFYEKMQSDKGSIPDRFSAQQFSDYHSELNMSSLELGDSALYFCASRWDRDREQTYTQPQHFGDGTRLSIL.

The rearrangement uses TRBV7-6 and TRBJ2-6; TRBD2 might be the D (5 bases). Germline CDR1 and CDR2: SGHVS and FNYEAQ. The CDR3 consists of 19 residues. The ends were cut back, 1 base at V and 0 bases at J, with 16 bases in the middle. The CDR3 reads CASSLGRFRELSGANVLTF. The CDR3 nucleotides are TGTGCCAGCAGCTTAGGGAGATTTAGGGAGCTCTCTGGGGCCAACGTCCTGACTTTC.

This rearrangement joins TRBV7-3 to TRBJ1-1, with 7 bases aligning to TRBD1. CDR1 is SGHTA, CDR2 FQGTGA, per germline. With V trimmed by 1 base and J by 3 bases, 8 bases remained unmatched. CDR3 length: 16 residues. The CDR3 DNA follows: TGTGCCAGCAGCTTAAACTGGGACAGCGAAGACACTGAAGCTTTCTTT. Residues: CASSLNWDSEDTEAFF.

The CDR3 sequence is CASSVGSGTAPGEQYF. The CDR3 nucleotides read TGTGCCAGCAGCGTAGGGAGCGGGACTGCCCCCGGCGAGCAGTACTTC. This chain connects TRBV9 to TRBJ2-7; 7 bases match TRBD2. CDR1 SGDLS and CDR2 YYNGEE come from the germline V gene. The trim removed 0 bases at V and 6 bases at J, leaving 12 bases unmatched. This CDR3 region has 16 residues.

This clone has only one observation. This chain joins TRBV11-2 and TRBJ1-1; D is undetermined. Per the germline V gene, CDR1 is SGHAT and CDR2 is FQNNGV. The CDR3 has 12 residues. V lost 0 bases, J lost 9 bases, and 8 bases lay in between. CDR3 nucleotide sequence: TGTGCCAGCAGCTTAGATCAGAGGAAAGCTTTCTTT. Amino acid sequence: CASSLDQRKAFF.

This clone was seen a handful of times. The chain combines TRBV5-6 with TRBJ2-1, with 13 bases identical to TRBD2. The CDR3 is 13 amino acids. J was trimmed by 13 bases and V by 4 bases; bases with no gene match: 5. Germline-derived CDR1 and CDR2 are SGHDT and YYEEEE. The CDR3 nucleotides read TGTGCCAGCAGCCTGGGGACTAGCGGGACTCAGTTCTTC. Its protein is CASSLGTSGTQFF. The whole variable domain, remainder taken from reference TRBV5-6 and TRBJ2-1, is DAGVTQSPTHLIKTRGQQVTLRCSPKSGHDTVSWYQQALGQGPQFIFQYYEEEERQRGNFPDRFSGHQFPNYSSELNVNALLLGDSALYLCASSLGTSGTQFFGPGTRLTVL.

The chain uses TRBV11-3 and TRBJ1-1; 12 bases are shared with TRBD1. CDR1 is SGHNT, CDR2 YENEEA, per germline. CDR3 length: 14 residues. V dropped 2 bases and J dropped 10; count of bases not matched to a gene: 5. The DNA for the CDR3 is TGTGCCAGCAGCTTACCGGGACAGGGGGCATTAGCTTTCTTT. Protein sequence: CASSLPGQGALAFF.

The V call is TRBV5-1, the J call TRBJ1-6; the match to TRBD1 covers 8 bases. The junction had 1 base not matched to a gene; V was cut back by 0 bases and J by 8 bases. The CDR3 sequence is 14 residues long. Germline CDR1 SGHRS, CDR2 YFSETQ. The CDR3: CASSLVDRDSPLHF. Here the CDR3 DNA reads TGCGCCAGCAGCTTGGTGGACAGGGATTCACCCCTCCACTTT.

The chain joins TRBV9 to TRBJ2-3; the D gene is possibly TRBD2 (6 bases). This CDR3 is 16 amino acids long. With 0 bases removed from V and 0 bases from J, the gap between germline ends came to 11 bases. Germline CDR1 and CDR2: SGDLS and YYNGEE. The CDR3 reads CASSVDSSGSTDTQYF. The CDR3 region has the DNA TGTGCCAGCAGCGTAGATAGTAGCGGAAGCACAGATACGCAGTATTTT.

The chain couples TRBV7-8 to TRBJ2-5, with 7 bases identical to TRBD2. Per germline, CDR1 SGHVS and CDR2 FQNEAQ. Losses at the gene ends were 7 bases for V and 4 bases for J; bases not matched to a gene: 6. The length of the CDR3 is 13 residues. Written as DNA, the CDR3 is TGTGCCAGCATTAAAGGGAGGGCAGAGACCCAGTACTTC. This sequence encodes CASIKGRAETQYF.

This clone has a single count. This chain links TRBV4-1 with TRBJ1-4; weak D call: TRBD1 (6 bases). CDR3 length: 16 residues. Looked up from germline, CDR1 is MGHRA and CDR2 is YSYEKL. V shed 0 bases and J shed 7 bases, with 15 bases lying between them. In nucleotides, the CDR3 is TGCGCCAGCAGCCAAGATGGGCGGCAGGGGAGTGAAAAACTGTTTTTT. It encodes CASSQDGRQGSEKLFF.

This clone was observed a handful of times. V gene TRBV9 combines with J gene TRBJ2-7; perhaps TRBD2 as D (6 bases). CDR3 length equals 15 residues. Germline lookup yields CDR1 SGDLS and CDR2 YYNGEE. V was clipped by 0 bases and J by 5 bases, with 15 bases between them. The CDR3 sequence is CASSVATGAPHEQYF. The CDR3 DNA reads as TGTGCCAGCAGCGTAGCAACGGGAGCTCCCCACGAGCAGTACTTC. The full variable domain, with the rest looked up from reference TRBV9 and TRBJ2-7, is DSGVTQTPKHLITATGQRVTLRCSPRSGDLSVYWYQQSLDQGLQFLIQYYNGEERAKGNILERFSAQQFPDLHSELNLSSLELGDSALYFCASSVATGAPHEQYFGPGTRLTVT.

This clone was seen just once. The J gene is TRBJ2-7, the V gene TRBV6-5; 9 positions agree with TRBD1. CDR1 is MNHEY, CDR2 SVGAGI, per germline. V lost 1 base, J lost 5 bases, and 6 bases stayed unmatched. The CDR3 contains 15 residues. The CDR3 DNA reads TGTGCCAGCAGTTACTGGGGACAGGGTTCCAACGAGCAGTACTTC. This encodes CASSYWGQGSNEQYF.

The gene calls are TRBV15 and TRBJ2-7; D is ambiguous. Trimming took off 1 base at V and 2 bases at J, with 12 bases between the two ends. Germline V gene lookup returns CDR1 LNHNV and CDR2 YYDKDF (reference sequence). The CDR3 is 15 amino acids. The CDR3 nucleotides are TGTGCCACCAGCAGAGTTGCGGTCGTAACCTACGAGCAGTACTTC. It codes for CATSRVAVVTYEQYF. The full variable domain, its missing parts supplied by reference TRBV15 and TRBJ2-7, is DAMVIQNPRYQVTQFGKPVTLSCSQTLNHNVMYWYQQKSSQAPKLLFHYYDKDFNNEADTPDNFQSRRPNTSFCFLDIRSPGLGDTAMYLCATSRVAVVTYEQYFGPGTRLTVT.

This clone was observed a single time. The J gene is TRBJ2-1, the V gene TRBV19, with TRBD2 matching over 8 bases. The length of the CDR3 is 14 residues. Germline CDR1 LNHDA, CDR2 SQIVND (reference sequence). The ends lost 8 bases at V and 8 bases at J; junction bases unmatched: 11. The CDR3 nucleotides are TGTGCCAGTTCCACTCGGACTAGCAGTCATGAGCAGTTCTTC. Protein: CASSTRTSSHEQFF.

The rearrangement joins TRBV6-2 or TRBV6-3 to TRBJ2-1; 14 nucleotides agree with TRBD2. The CDR3 runs 15 residues. Per the germline V gene, CDR1 is MNHEY and CDR2 is SVGEGT. The trim removed 5 bases at V and 7 bases at J, leaving 4 bases unmatched. In DNA form, the CDR3 reads TGTGCCAGCAGTCTCGGGACTAGCGGGAGTAATGAGCAGTTCTTC. It translates to CASSLGTSGSNEQFF.